Included here is one T cell receptor beta chain sequence, with context. The antigen is unknown. This specimen comes from a study of cytomegalovirus exposure and HLA in healthy donors. General study points: Available immune exposure information was restricted to CMV serostatus only. An observed cluster of highly shared sequence variants was recorded as a likely sequencing artifact. The study carried out a later analysis of TCR beta sequences. It associated about 15,000 of them with specific HLA alleles at a false discovery rate of 0.05.

Germline CDR1 reads MNHNY; CDR2 reads SVGAGI (reference sequence). V gave up 5 bases and J gave up 5 bases, with 10 bases separating them. The CDR3 runs to 13 residues. It was with 60 Vbeta and 13 Jbeta primers that the PCR ran. The assay was immunoSEQ multiplex PCR, and TCRdb's table has in-frame clones only and misses some. The table includes about 60,000 clones, around 73% detected once. V is TRBV6-6 and J is TRBJ1-5, with D perhaps matching TRBD1 (5 bases). The specimen was PBMCs. The sequence came from a middle-aged man in good health and CMV-seronegative. CDR3 region: CASSKKGDQPQHF. CDR3 DNA: TGTGCCAGCAGTAAGAAAGGGGATCAGCCCCAGCATTTT.